This TCR beta chain was recovered during a study of CD8+CD57+ T cells in acquired aplastic anemia. In the study overall: The study obtained an average of around 3.1 ug of DNA from sorted CD4+ and CD8+ cells.

TCR beta VDJ and CDR3 were profiled, and genomic DNA was the template. TCRdb redid the calling of the reads with MiXCR, one entry per CDR3 protein. The repertoire holds more than 150,000 distinct CDR3 sequences, with about 45% as singletons. Germline lookup yields CDR1 MNHEY and CDR2 SVGAGI. V dropped 2 bases and J dropped 8 bases, with 7 bases sitting between them. The CDR3 runs to 13 residues. This clonotype came up many times. In patients chosen for sequencing, flow cytometry had shown CD8+CD57+ cell expansion. The sample consisted of sorted CD4+, CD8+, or CD8+CD57+ T cells (not recorded which) from PBMCs. The chain links TRBV6-5 to TRBJ1-6; D gene ambiguous. This receptor was obtained from a human donor with aplastic anemia. CDR3 DNA sequence: TGTGCCAGCAGTTACATTCGGGATTCACCCCTCCACTTT. It translates to CASSYIRDSPLHF.